This TCR beta chain emerged from a study of blood T cell repertoires in COVID-19. Some clones are missing from TCRdb's copy, which holds only in-frame ones; the method was immunoSEQ multiplex PCR. This sample has 200,000 or so clones; about 84% occur once, and the top ten carry 18%. Germline CDR1 reads MDHEN; CDR2 reads SYDVKM. The CDR3 is 16 amino acids. V was cut by 3 bases and J by 3 bases, with 14 bases left in between. The Seattle patients joined while their infection was active and were tracked longitudinally afterward. The V call is TRBV28, the J call TRBJ1-4; D is undetermined. The receptor's source is a person aged 65 to 85 with COVID-19, enrolled during active disease. The material sequenced was peripheral blood. The chain's CDR3 is CASSLALAGANEKLFF. In DNA form, the CDR3 reads TGTGCCAGCAGTTTGGCCCTGGCGGGCGCTAATGAAAAACTGTTTTTT.